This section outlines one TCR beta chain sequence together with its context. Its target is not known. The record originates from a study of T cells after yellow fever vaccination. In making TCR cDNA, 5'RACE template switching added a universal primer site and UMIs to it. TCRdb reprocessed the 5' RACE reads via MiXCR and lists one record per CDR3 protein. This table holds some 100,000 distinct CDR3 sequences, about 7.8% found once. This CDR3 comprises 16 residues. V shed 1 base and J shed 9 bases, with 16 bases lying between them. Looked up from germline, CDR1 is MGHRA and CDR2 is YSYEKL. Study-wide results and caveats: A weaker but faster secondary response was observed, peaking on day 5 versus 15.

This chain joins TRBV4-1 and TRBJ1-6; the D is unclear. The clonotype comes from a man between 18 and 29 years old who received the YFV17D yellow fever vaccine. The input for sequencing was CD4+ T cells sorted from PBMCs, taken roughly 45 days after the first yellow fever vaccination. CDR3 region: CASSQVPPGLGSPLHF. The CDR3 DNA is TGCGCCAGCAGCCAAGTCCCGCCAGGACTAGGTTCACCCCTCCACTTT.